The rows below give T cell receptor beta chains drawn from one sample of a study of vaccination and CD4 T cells after COVID-19. No antigen has been assigned to these receptors. TCRdb fed the PCR reads into MiXCR, producing one record per CDR3 protein. The sample lists around 16,000 distinct CDR3 sequences, about a third occurring once. Sample: cultured CD4+ T cells from blood. Every receptor here comes from a human donor with COVID-19. CDR3s include the opening cysteine and the closing phenylalanine or tryptophan. D genes are given only for firm matches.

D gene	V gene	J gene	CDR3 protein
NA	TRBV28	TRBJ1-1	CASYPAGRGGSEAFF
TRBD1	TRBV19	TRBJ1-5	CASSRNRGSNQPQHF
NA	TRBV28	TRBJ2-2	CASSQTGADTGELFF
TRBD1	TRBV5-4	TRBJ1-1	CASKRFRDRGISEAFF
NA	TRBV18	TRBJ1-2	CASSPVDGPNGYTF
TRBD2	TRBV10-3	TRBJ2-3	CAIRSSGSVYDTQYF
NA	TRBV6-1	TRBJ1-3	CASMTALTGNTIYF
TRBD2	TRBV20-1	TRBJ2-5	CSASFLAGGIQETQYF
NA	TRBV20-1	TRBJ2-5	CSARDPTQGQETQYF
NA	TRBV12-3/TRBV12-4	TRBJ1-5	CASSSRGGTSNQPQHF
NA	TRBV1	TRBJ1-6	CTSSQGQTTSPLHF
NA	TRBV12-3/TRBV12-4	TRBJ2-7	CASSLSGSYEQYF
TRBD2	TRBV7-2	TRBJ2-1	CASSTIGGVNEQFF
NA	TRBV18	TRBJ1-1	CASSPRGGGAEAFF